This T cell receptor beta chain was recorded in a study of cytomegalovirus exposure and HLA in healthy donors. This CDR3 is 15 amino acids long. The ends lost 8 bases at V and 4 bases at J; junction bases unmatched: 13. Germline CDR1 LNHNV, CDR2 YYDKDF (reference sequence). The PCR had 60 Vbeta and 13 Jbeta primers. This table comes from immunoSEQ multiplex PCR, and its TCRdb copy is limited to in-frame clones, with some not included. The repertoire holds 100,000 or so clones, with approximately 70% as singletons. This rearrangement joins TRBV15 to TRBJ1-1; TRBD1 aligns across 7 bases. The receptor comes from a man in his forties in good health and CMV-seropositive. Sample: PBMCs. The CDR3 coding sequence is TGTGCCACCTCGAAAAACAGGGGCATTGGCACTGAAGCTTTCTTT. Translated, it gives CATSKNRGIGTEAFF.